This paragraph covers one T cell receptor beta chain sequence. This sequence may be a read error, since a much larger clone differs from it by one base. This specimen belongs to a study of regulatory T cells in long-lasting Graves disease. Stated time point: newly diagnosed GD, antithyroid drugs for less than 3 months. RNA from PBMCs was the source of the TCR library. With iRepertoire HTBI primers and Arm-PCR of CDR3 regions, TCR beta libraries were built. TCRdb fed the multiplex PCR reads into MiXCR, producing one record per CDR3 protein. The sample shows a few hundred thousand distinct CDR3 sequences, over 15% of them seen only once. Another study also made use of these data, one on T cells in Graves' hyperthyroidism and ophthalmopathy. From that study: With the HTBI primer set, the TCR CDR3 went through a first round of RT-PCR.

This TCR was recovered from a man in his forties or fifties with Graves disease. The material sequenced was peripheral blood mononuclear cells (PBMCs), taken at new diagnosis, from a patient treated with antithyroid drugs.

The CDR3 spells CASGEGGEQYF. CDR3 nucleotides: TGTGCCAGCGGGGAGGGAGGCGAGCAGTACTTC. V and J are TRBV2 and TRBJ2-7; 7 positions agree with TRBD2. This CDR3 has 11 amino acids. J gave up 6 bases and V 8 bases, and 4 bases lay outside the gene matches. Per the germline V gene, CDR1 is SNHLY and CDR2 is FYNNEI.